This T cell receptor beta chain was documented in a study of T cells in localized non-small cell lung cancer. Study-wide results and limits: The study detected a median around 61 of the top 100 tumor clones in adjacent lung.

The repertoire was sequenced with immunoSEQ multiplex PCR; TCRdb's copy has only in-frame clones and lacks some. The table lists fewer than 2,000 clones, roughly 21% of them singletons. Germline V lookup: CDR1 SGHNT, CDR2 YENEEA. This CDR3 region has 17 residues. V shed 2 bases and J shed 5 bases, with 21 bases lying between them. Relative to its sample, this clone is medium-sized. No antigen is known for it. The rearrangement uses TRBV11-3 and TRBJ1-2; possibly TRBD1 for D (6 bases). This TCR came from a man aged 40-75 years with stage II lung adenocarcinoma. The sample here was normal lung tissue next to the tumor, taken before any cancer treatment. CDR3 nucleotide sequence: TGTGCCAGCAGCTTACAACCGACACAGGGAGCCCCTTATGGCTACACCTTC. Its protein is CASSLQPTQGAPYGYTF. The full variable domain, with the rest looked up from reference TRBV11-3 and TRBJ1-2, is EAGVVQSPRYKIIEKKQPVAFWCNPISGHNTLYWYLQNLGQGPELLIRYENEEAVDDSQLPKDRFSAERLKGVDSTLKIQPAELGDSAVYLCASSLQPTQGAPYGYTFGSGTRLTVV.